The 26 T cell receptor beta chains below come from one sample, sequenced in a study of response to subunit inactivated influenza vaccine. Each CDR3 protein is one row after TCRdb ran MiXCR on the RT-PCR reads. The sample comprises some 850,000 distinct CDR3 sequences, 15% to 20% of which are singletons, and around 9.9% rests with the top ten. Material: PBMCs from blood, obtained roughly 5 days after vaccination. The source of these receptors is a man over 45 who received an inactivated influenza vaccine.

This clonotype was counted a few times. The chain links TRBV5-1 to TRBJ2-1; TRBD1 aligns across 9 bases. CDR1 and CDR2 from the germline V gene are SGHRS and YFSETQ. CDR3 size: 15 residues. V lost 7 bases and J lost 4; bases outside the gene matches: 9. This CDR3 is CASGIQGAEYNEQFF. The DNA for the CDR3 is TGCGCCAGCGGGATACAGGGGGCCGAGTACAATGAGCAGTTCTTC.

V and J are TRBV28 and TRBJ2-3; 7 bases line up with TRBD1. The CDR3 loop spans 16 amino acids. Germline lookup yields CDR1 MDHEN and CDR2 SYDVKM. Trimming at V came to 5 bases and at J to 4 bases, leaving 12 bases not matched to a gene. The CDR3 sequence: CASSPLGQAPPDTQYF. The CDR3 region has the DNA TGTGCCAGCAGTCCCCTCGGACAGGCACCCCCAGATACGCAGTATTTT.

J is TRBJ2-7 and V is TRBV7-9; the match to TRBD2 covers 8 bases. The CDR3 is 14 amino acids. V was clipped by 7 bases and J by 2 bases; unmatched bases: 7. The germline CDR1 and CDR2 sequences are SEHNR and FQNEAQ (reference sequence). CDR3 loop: CASNSGGVPYEQYF. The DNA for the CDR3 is TGTGCCAGCAACTCGGGGGGGGTCCCCTACGAGCAGTACTTC.

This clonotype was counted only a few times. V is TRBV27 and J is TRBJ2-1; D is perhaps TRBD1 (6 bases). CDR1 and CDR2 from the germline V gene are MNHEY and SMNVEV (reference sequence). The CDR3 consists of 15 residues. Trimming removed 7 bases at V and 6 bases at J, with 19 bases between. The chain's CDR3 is CASTTLGAALNEQFF. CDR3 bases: TGTGCCAGCACTACCCTGGGGGCAGCCCTCAATGAGCAGTTCTTC.

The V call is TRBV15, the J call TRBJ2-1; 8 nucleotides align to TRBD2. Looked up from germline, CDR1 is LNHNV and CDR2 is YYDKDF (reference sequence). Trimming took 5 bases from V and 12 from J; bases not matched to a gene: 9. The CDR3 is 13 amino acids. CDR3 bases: TGTGCCACCAGCTCAAGACGGCTAGCGGGGCAGTTCTTC. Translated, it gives CATSSRRLAGQFF. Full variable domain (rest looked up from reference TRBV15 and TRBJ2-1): DAMVIQNPRYQVTQFGKPVTLSCSQTLNHNVMYWYQQKSSQAPKLLFHYYDKDFNNEADTPDNFQSRRPNTSFCFLDIRSPGLGDTAMYLCATSSRRLAGQFFGPGTRLTVL.

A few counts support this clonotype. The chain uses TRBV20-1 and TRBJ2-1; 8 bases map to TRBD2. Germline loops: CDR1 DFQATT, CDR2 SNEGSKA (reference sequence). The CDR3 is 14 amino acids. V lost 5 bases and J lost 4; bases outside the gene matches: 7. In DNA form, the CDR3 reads TGCAGTGCTTGGGCGGGACTAGAATACAATGAGCAGTTCTTC. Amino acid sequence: CSAWAGLEYNEQFF.

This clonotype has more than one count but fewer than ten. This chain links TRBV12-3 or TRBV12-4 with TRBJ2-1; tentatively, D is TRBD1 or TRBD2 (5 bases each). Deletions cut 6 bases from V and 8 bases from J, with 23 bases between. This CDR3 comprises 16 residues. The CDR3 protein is CASRGDTLGIVDEQFF. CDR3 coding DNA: TGTGCCAGCAGGGGGGATACTCTCGGAATCGTCGATGAGCAGTTCTTC.

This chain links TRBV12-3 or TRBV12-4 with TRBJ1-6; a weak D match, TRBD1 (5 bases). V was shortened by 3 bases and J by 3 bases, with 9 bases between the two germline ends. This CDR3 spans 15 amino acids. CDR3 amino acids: CASSLTEIYNSPLHF. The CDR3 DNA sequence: TGTGCCAGCAGTTTGACAGAAATCTATAATTCACCCCTCCACTTT.

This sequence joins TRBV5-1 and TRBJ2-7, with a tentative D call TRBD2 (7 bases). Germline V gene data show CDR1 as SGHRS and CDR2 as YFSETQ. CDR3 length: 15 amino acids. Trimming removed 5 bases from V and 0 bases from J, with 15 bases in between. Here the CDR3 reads CASRTDAGASYEQYF. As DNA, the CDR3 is TGCGCCAGCAGAACCGACGCGGGGGCCTCCTACGAGCAGTACTTC.

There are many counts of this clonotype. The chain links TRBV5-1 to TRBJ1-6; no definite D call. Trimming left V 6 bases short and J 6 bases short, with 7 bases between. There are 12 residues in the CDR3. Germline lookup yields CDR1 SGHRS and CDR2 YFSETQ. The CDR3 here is CASTEGNSPLHF. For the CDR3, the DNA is TGCGCCAGCACGGAGGGTAATTCACCCCTCCACTTT.

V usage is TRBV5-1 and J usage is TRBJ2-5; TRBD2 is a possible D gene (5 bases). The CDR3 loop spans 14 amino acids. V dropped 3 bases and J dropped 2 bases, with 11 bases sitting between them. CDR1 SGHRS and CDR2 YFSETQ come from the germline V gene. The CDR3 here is CASSSGSFQETQYF. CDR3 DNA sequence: TGCGCCAGCAGCTCGGGGAGTTTTCAAGAGACCCAGTACTTC.

The CDR3 loop reads CAIKGPGGIDGELFF. Written as DNA, the CDR3 is TGTGCCATCAAGGGCCCAGGGGGGATCGACGGGGAGCTGTTTTTT. This sequence joins TRBV10-3 and TRBJ2-2; D might be TRBD1 (7 bases). The germline gives CDR1 ENHRY, CDR2 SYGVKD. The CDR3 spans 15 residues. Trimming removed 7 bases at V and 7 bases at J, with 19 bases between.

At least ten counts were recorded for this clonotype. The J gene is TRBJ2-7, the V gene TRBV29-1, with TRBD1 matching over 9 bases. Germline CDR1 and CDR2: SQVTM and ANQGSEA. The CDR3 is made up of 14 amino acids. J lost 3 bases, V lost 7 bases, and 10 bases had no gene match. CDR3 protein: CSAGAGTGHYEQYF. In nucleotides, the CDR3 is TGCAGCGCCGGGGCTGGGACAGGGCACTACGAGCAGTACTTC.

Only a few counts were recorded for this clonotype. In DNA form, the CDR3 reads TGCAGTGCTAGGGCGCCGACAGGGATTGGAGAGACCCAGTACTTC. This gives the protein CSARAPTGIGETQYF. The rearrangement joins TRBV20-1 to TRBJ2-5, with 7 bases that match TRBD1. Per the germline V gene, CDR1 is DFQATT and CDR2 is SNEGSKA (reference sequence). The length of the CDR3 is 15 residues. V lost 3 bases, J lost 4 bases, and 11 bases stayed unmatched.

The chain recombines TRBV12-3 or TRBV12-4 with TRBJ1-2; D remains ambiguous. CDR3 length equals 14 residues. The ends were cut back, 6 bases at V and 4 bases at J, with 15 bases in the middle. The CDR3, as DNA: TGTGCCAGCAGCCCTGGAAGGGCGCGCTATGGCTACACCTTC. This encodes CASSPGRARYGYTF.

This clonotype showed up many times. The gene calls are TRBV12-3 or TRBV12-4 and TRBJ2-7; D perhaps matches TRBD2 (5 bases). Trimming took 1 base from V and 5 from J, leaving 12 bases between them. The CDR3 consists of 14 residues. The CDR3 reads CASSLELASHEQYF. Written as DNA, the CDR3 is TGTGCCAGCAGTTTAGAGCTAGCTTCCCACGAGCAGTACTTC.

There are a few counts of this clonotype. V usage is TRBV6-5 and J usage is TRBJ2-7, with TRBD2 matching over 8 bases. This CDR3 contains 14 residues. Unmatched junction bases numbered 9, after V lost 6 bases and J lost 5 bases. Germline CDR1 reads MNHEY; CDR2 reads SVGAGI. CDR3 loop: CASRLAGNRHEQYF. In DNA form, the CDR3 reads TGTGCCAGCAGATTAGCGGGAAATCGCCACGAGCAGTACTTC.

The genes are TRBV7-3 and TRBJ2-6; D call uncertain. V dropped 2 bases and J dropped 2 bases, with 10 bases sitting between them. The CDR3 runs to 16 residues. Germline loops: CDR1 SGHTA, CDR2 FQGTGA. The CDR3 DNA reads TGTGCCAGCAGCTTACTACATGTGGCTGGGGCCAACGTCCTGACTTTC. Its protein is CASSLLHVAGANVLTF.

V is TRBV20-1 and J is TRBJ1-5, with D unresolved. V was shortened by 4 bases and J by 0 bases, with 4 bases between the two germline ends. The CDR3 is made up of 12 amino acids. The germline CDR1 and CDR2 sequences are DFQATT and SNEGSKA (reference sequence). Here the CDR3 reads CSAILSNQPQHF. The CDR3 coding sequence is TGCAGTGCTATACTTAGCAATCAGCCCCAGCATTTT.

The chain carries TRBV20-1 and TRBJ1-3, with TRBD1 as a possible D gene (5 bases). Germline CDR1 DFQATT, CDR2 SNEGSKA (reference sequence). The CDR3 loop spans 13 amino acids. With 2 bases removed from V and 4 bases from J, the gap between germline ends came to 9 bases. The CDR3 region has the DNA TGCAGTGCTAGACAGGGTACGGGAAACACCATATATTTT. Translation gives CSARQGTGNTIYF.

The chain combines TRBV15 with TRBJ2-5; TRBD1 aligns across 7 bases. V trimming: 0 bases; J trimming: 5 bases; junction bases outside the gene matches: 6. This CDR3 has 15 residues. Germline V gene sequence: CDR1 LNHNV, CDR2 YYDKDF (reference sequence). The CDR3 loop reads CATSREKGAWETQYF. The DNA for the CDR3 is TGTGCCACCAGCAGAGAAAAGGGGGCTTGGGAGACCCAGTACTTC.

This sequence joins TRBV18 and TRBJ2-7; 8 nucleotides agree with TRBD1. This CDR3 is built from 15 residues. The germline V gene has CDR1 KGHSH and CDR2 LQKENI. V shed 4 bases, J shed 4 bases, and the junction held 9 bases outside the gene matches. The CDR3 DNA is TGTGCCAGCTCACTCACCGCGGGACAGGATTACGAGCAGTACTTC. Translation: CASSLTAGQDYEQYF.

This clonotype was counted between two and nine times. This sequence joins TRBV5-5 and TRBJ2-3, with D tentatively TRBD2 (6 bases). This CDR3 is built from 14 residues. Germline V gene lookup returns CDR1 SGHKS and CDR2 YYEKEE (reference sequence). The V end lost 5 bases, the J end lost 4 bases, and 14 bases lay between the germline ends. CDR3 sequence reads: CASRVGGASDTQYF. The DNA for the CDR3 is TGTGCCAGCAGGGTAGGAGGGGCGTCAGATACGCAGTATTTT.

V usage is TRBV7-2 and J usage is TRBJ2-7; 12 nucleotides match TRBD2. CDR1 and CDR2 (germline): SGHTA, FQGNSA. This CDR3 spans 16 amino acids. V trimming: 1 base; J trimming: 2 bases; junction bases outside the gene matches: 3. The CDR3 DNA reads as TGTGCCAGCAGCTTAGTCCCTAGCGGGGGGGCCTACGAGCAGTACTTC. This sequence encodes CASSLVPSGGAYEQYF.

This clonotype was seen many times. The CDR3 sequence is CASTSGRGHSPLHF. The CDR3 coding sequence is TGTGCCAGCACCTCGGGAAGGGGGCACTCACCCCTCCACTTT. This chain joins TRBV12-3 or TRBV12-4 and TRBJ1-6; 7 bases match TRBD1. The ends lost 7 bases at V and 10 bases at J; junction bases unmatched: 10. CDR3 length equals 14 residues.

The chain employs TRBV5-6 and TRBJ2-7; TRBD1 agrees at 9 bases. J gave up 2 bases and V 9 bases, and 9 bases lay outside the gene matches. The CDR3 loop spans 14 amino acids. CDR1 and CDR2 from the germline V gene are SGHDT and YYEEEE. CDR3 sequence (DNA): TGTGCCATCAGTGCCGGGACAGGGACCTACGAGCAGTACTTC. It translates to CAISAGTGTYEQYF. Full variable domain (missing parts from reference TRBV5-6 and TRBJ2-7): DAGVTQSPTHLIKTRGQQVTLRCSPKSGHDTVSWYQQALGQGPQFIFQYYEEEERQRGNFPDRFSGHQFPNYSSELNVNALLLGDSALYLCAISAGTGTYEQYFGPGTRLTVT.